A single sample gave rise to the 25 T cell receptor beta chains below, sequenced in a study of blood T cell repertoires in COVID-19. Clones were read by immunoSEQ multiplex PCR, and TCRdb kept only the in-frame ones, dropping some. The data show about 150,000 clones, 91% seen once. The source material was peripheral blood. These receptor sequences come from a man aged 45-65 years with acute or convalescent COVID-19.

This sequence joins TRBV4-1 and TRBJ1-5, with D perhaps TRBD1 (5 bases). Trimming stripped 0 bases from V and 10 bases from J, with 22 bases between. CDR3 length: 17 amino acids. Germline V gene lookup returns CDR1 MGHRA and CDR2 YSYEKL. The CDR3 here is CASSQEPGSGGTSPQHF. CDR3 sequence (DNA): TGCGCCAGCAGCCAAGAGCCAGGGTCTGGCGGAACATCCCCCCAGCATTTT.

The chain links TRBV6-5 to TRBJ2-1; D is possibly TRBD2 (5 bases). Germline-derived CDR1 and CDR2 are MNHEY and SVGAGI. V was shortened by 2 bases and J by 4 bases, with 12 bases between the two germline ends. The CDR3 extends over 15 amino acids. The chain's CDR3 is CASSYDASGYNEQFF. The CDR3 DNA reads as TGTGCCAGCAGTTACGACGCGAGCGGTTACAATGAGCAGTTCTTC.

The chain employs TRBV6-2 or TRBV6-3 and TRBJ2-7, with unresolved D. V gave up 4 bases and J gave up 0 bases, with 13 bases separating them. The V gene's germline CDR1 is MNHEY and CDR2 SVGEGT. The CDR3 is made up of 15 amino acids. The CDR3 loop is CASSSTKPPSYEQYV. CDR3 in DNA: TGTGCCAGCAGTTCCACTAAACCTCCCTCCTACGAGCAGTACGTC.

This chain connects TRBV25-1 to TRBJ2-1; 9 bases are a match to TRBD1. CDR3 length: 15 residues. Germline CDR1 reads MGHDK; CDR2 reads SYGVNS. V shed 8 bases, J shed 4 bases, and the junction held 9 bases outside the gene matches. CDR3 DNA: TGTGCCAGCTCACAGGGGGCCGGCTCTTACAATGAGCAGTTCTTC. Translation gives CASSQGAGSYNEQFF.

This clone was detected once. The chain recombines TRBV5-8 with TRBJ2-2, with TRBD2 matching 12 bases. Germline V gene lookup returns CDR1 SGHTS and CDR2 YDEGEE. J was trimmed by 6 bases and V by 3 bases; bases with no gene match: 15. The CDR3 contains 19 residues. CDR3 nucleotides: TGTGCCAGCAGCTCCTTACTAGCGGGGGGCCTCGTCTCCTCCGGGGAGCTGTTTTTT. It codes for CASSSLLAGGLVSSGELFF. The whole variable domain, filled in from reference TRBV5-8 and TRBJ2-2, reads EAGVTQSPTHLIKTRGQQATLRCSPISGHTSVYWYQQALGLGLQFLLWYDEGEERNRGNFPPRFSGRQFPNYSSELNVNALELEDSALYLCASSSLLAGGLVSSGELFFGEGSRLTVL.

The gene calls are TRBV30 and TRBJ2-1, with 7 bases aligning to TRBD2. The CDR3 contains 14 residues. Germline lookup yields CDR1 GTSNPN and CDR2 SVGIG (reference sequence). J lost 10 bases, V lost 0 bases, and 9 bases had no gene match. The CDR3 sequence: CAWSVPNGGWEQFF. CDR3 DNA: TGTGCCTGGAGTGTACCCAACGGGGGGTGGGAGCAGTTCTTC.

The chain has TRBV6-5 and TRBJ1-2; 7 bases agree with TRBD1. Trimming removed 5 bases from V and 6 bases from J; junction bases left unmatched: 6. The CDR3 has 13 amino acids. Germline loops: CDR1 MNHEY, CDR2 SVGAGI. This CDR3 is CASSPTGWDGYTF. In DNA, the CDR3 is TGTGCCAGCAGTCCGACAGGGTGGGATGGCTACACCTTC.

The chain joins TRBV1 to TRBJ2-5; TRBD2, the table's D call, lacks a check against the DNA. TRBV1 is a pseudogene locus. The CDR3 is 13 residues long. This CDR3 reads CTSSQILEETQYF. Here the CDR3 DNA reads TGCACCAGCAGCCAAATACTCGAGGAGACCCAGTACTTC.

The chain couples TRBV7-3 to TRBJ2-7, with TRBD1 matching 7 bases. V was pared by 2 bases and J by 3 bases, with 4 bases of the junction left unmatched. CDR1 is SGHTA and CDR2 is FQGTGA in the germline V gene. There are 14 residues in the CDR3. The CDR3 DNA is TGTGCCAGCAGCTTAGGGGCAGGGGGCTACGAGCAGTACTTC. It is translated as CASSLGAGGYEQYF.

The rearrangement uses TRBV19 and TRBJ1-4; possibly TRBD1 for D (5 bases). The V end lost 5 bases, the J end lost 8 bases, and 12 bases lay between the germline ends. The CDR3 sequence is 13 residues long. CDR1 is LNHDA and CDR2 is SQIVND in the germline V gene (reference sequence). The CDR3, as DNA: TGTGCCAGTAGTGAAAACGGGGGAGAAAAACTGTTTTTT. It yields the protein CASSENGGEKLFF.

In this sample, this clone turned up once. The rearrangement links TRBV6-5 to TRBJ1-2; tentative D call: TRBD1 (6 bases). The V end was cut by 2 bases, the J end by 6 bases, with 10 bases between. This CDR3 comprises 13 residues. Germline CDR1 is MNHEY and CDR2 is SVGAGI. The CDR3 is CASSYAGGDGYTF. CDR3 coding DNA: TGTGCCAGCAGTTACGCGGGGGGCGATGGCTACACCTTC.

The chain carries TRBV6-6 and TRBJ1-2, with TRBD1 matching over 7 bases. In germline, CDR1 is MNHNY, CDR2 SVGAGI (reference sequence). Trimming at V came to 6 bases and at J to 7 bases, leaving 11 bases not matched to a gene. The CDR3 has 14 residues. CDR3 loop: CASRDFSQGGGYTF. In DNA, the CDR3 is TGTGCCAGCAGGGACTTTTCGCAGGGGGGTGGCTACACCTTC.

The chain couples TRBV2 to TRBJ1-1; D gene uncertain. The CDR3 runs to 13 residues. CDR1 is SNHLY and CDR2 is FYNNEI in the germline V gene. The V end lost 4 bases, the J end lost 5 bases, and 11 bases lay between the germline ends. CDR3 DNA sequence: TGTGCCAGCAGTGTCGCGGGAGGGACTGAAGCTTTCTTT. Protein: CASSVAGGTEAFF.

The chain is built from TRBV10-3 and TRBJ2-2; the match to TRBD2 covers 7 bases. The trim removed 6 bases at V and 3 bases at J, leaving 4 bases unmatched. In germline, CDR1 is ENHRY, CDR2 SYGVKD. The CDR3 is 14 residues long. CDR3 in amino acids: CAISGGRHTGELFF. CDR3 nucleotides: TGTGCCATCAGCGGGGGGAGGCACACCGGGGAGCTGTTTTTT.

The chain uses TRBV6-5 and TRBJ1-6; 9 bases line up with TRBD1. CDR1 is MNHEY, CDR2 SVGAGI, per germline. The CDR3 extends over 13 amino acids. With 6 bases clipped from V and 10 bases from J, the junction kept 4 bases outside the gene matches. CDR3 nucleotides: TGTGCCAGCAGCCGGGACAGGGTCTCACCCCTCCACTTT. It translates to CASSRDRVSPLHF.

CDR3 sequence reads: CASSQYGLNTGELFF. CDR3 coding DNA: TGTGCCAGCAGTCAATACGGACTGAACACCGGGGAGCTGTTTTTT. V usage is TRBV6-5 and J usage is TRBJ2-2; D might be TRBD2 (5 bases). The V gene's germline CDR1 is MNHEY and CDR2 SVGAGI. The CDR3 length is 15 residues. Trimming removed 5 bases at V and 1 base at J, with 11 bases between.

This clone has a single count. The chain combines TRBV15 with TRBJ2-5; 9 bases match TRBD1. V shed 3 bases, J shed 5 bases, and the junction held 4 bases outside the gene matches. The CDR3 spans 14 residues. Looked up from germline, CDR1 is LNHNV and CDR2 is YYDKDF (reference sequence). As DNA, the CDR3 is TGTGCCACCAGCAGGGACAGGGGTTGGGAGACCCAGTACTTC. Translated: CATSRDRGWETQYF.

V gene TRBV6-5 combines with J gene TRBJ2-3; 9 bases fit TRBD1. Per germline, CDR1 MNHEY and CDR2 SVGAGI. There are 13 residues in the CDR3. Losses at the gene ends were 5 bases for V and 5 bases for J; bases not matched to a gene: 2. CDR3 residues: CASSTGGRDTQYF. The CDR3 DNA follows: TGTGCCAGCAGTACAGGGGGCCGAGATACGCAGTATTTT.

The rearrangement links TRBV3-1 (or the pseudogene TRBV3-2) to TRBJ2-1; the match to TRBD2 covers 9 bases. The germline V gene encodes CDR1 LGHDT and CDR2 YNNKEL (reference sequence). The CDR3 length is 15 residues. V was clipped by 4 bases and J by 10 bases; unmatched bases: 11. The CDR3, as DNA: TGTGCCAGCAGCCGTGGTTTTGCGGGGGGGCTGGAGCAGTTCTTC. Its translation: CASSRGFAGGLEQFF.

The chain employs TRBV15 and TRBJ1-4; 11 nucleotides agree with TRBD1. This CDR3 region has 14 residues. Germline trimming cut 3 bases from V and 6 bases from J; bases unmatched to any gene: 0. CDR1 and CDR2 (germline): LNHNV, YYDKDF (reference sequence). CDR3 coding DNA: TGTGCCACCAGCAGGGGACAGGGGGATGAAAAACTGTTTTTT. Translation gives CATSRGQGDEKLFF.

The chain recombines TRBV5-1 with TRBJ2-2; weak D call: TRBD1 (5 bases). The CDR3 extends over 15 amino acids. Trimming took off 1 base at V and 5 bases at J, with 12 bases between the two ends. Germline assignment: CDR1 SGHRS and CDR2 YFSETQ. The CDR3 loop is CASSLKGRETGELFF. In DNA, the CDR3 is TGCGCCAGCAGCTTGAAGGGCAGGGAAACCGGGGAGCTGTTTTTT.

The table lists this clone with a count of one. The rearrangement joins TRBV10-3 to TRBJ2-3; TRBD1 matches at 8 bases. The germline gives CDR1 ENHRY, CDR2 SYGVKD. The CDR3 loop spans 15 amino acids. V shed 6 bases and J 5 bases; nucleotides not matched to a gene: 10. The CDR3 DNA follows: TGTGCCATCAGCCAGGGACAGGTAGACCGAGATACGCAGTATTTT. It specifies CAISQGQVDRDTQYF.

CDR3 sequence reads: CATSEGTGRREQYF. In DNA, the CDR3 is TGTGCCACCAGCGAAGGGACAGGCCGACGCGAGCAGTACTTC. V is TRBV24-1 and J is TRBJ2-7; 8 bases are shared with TRBD1. Germline CDR1 and CDR2: KGHDR and SFDVKD. Germline trimming cut 7 bases from V and 6 bases from J; bases unmatched to any gene: 10. The CDR3 is 14 amino acids.

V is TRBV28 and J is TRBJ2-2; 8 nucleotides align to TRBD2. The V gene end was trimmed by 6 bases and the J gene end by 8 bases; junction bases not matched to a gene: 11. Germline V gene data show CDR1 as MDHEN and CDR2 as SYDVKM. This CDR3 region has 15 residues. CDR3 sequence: CASRSTSGGFGELFF. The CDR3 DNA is TGTGCCAGCAGGTCCACTAGCGGAGGTTTTGGGGAGCTGTTTTTT.

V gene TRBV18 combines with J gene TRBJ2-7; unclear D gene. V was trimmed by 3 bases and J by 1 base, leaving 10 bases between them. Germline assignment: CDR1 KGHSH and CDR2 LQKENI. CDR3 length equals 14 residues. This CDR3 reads CASSPIPGSYEQYF. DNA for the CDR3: TGTGCCAGCTCACCTATTCCCGGTTCCTACGAGCAGTACTTC.